These 31 T cell receptor beta chains were sequenced from one sample in a study of T-cell memory formation after mild COVID-19. TCRdb analysed the 5' RACE reads with MiXCR anew, one entry per CDR3 protein. The sample has just over 200,000 distinct CDR3 sequences, around 9.5% seen once. Sequencing used PBMCs or a T cell subset sorted from them (not recorded which). These receptors came from a man aged 18 to 29 who had mild COVID-19 (a few samples of this study predate the infection). Cell type and time point are not known.

In this sample, this clonotype turned up a few times. DNA for the CDR3: TGTGCCAGCAGCCAAGATTTAGCCGTCCGTGGCTACACCTTC. Its translation: CASSQDLAVRGYTF. V is TRBV4-2 and J is TRBJ1-2; no clear D. Looked up from germline, CDR1 is LGHNA and CDR2 is YNFKEQ. V gave up 0 bases and J gave up 7 bases, with 12 bases separating them. The CDR3 contains 14 residues.

This clonotype was counted only a few times. V gene TRBV6-1 combines with J gene TRBJ1-2; D might be TRBD1 (6 bases). Trimming left V 4 bases short and J 3 bases short, with 15 bases between. Germline-derived CDR1 and CDR2 are MNHNS and SASEGT. CDR3 length: 15 residues. DNA of the CDR3: TGTGCCAGCAGTGCAGGGGAACAGCGCCACTATGGCTACACCTTC. Protein: CASSAGEQRHYGYTF.

This clonotype was counted between two and nine times. CDR3: CASRRTVNTEAFF. The DNA of the CDR3 is TGCGCCAGCAGGCGGACAGTGAACACTGAAGCTTTCTTT. This chain joins TRBV4-3 and TRBJ1-1; D possibly corresponds to TRBD1 (6 bases). The CDR3 is 13 amino acids. CDR1 and CDR2 (germline): LGHNA, YSLEER. Trimming removed 6 bases from V and 0 bases from J, with 8 bases in between.

This clonotype was picked up one time. The chain recombines TRBV6-6 with TRBJ2-6, with 7 bases identical to TRBD1. V shed 2 bases and J 0 bases; nucleotides not matched to a gene: 7. From germline, CDR1 is MNHNY and CDR2 SVGAGI (reference sequence). CDR3 size: 18 residues. The CDR3 loop reads CASSYTGTVISGANVLTF. Here the CDR3 DNA reads TGTGCCAGCAGTTACACCGGGACAGTCATCTCTGGGGCCAACGTCCTGACTTTC.

This clonotype was observed a handful of times. The V gene is TRBV12-3 or TRBV12-4, the J gene TRBJ2-6; possibly TRBD2 for D (6 bases). V was cut by 6 bases and J by 12 bases, with 21 bases left in between. The CDR3 contains 15 residues. CDR3 sequence reads: CASSSRGSGVGVLTF. CDR3 bases: TGTGCCAGCAGCTCCCGGGGGTCGGGAGTTGGCGTCCTGACTTTC.

The sample holds a few counts of this clonotype. This rearrangement joins TRBV12-3 or TRBV12-4 to TRBJ2-5; 8 nucleotides align to TRBD1. After removal of 7 bases from V and 5 bases from J, the junction contained 6 bases not matched to a gene. The CDR3 has 13 residues. As DNA, the CDR3 is TGTGCCAGCACTTTGACAGGGGCGGAGACCCAGTACTTC. Translating it yields CASTLTGAETQYF.

The chain is built from TRBV5-1 and TRBJ2-3; D is possibly TRBD1 (5 bases). This CDR3 comprises 15 residues. Trimming removed 2 bases at V and 0 bases at J, with 10 bases between. CDR1 and CDR2 (germline): SGHRS, YFSETQ. The CDR3 loop is CASSLRPGSTDTQYF. DNA for the CDR3: TGCGCCAGCAGCTTAAGGCCAGGGAGCACAGATACGCAGTATTTT.

The rearrangement joins TRBV2 to TRBJ1-1; 7 nucleotides match TRBD1. The CDR3 runs 14 residues. Germline values: CDR1 SNHLY, CDR2 FYNNEI. After removal of 5 bases from V and 1 base from J, the junction contained 4 bases not matched to a gene. CDR3: CASSLKGANTEAFF. The DNA for the CDR3 is TGTGCCAGCAGTCTAAAGGGGGCGAACACTGAAGCTTTCTTT.

The V and J genes are TRBV5-1 and TRBJ1-6; no clear D gene. CDR3 length: 14 amino acids. V gave up 0 bases and J gave up 9 bases, with 10 bases separating them. The V gene's germline CDR1 is SGHRS and CDR2 YFSETQ. CDR3 residues: CASSLVESSSPLHF. CDR3 DNA sequence: TGCGCCAGCAGCTTGGTGGAATCTTCTTCACCCCTCCACTTT.

This clonotype was seen a handful of times. V and J are TRBV4-1 and TRBJ2-4; 15 nucleotides match TRBD2. The CDR3 covers 18 residues. CDR1 is MGHRA, CDR2 YSYEKL, per germline. J lost 0 bases, V lost 4 bases, and 4 bases had no gene match. In DNA form, the CDR3 reads TGCGCCAGCAGCCGGGGACTAGCGGGGGGTCTAGCCAAAAACATTCAGTACTTC. This codes for CASSRGLAGGLAKNIQYF.

This chain links TRBV7-2 with TRBJ2-3; the D is unclear. V was trimmed by 5 bases and J by 5 bases, leaving 14 bases between them. Germline assignment: CDR1 SGHTA and CDR2 FQGNSA. The length of the CDR3 is 14 residues. The CDR3 reads CASSPARRLDTQYF. In DNA, the CDR3 is TGTGCCAGCAGCCCGGCCCGGCGGCTAGATACGCAGTATTTT.

The table lists this clonotype with a few counts. The chain has TRBV30 and TRBJ1-1; D remains ambiguous. Germline values: CDR1 GTSNPN, CDR2 SVGIG (reference sequence). The V gene lost 4 bases and the J gene lost 1 base, with 7 bases spanning the gap. This CDR3 has 12 residues. The DNA of the CDR3 is TGTGCCTGGACTTCGTGGAACACTGAAGCTTTCTTT. Protein: CAWTSWNTEAFF.

At least ten counts were recorded for this clonotype. The chain joins TRBV5-6 to TRBJ2-2; D might be TRBD1 (5 bases). The CDR3 covers 14 residues. The germline CDR1 and CDR2 sequences are SGHDT and YYEEEE. The germline V and J ends were trimmed by 0 bases and 6 bases, with 9 bases remaining between them. The CDR3: CASSLDRWAGELFF. The CDR3 DNA reads TGTGCCAGCAGCTTGGACAGGTGGGCCGGGGAGCTGTTTTTT.

This clonotype was seen at least ten times. The chain employs TRBV5-1 and TRBJ2-1, with D possibly called TRBD1 or TRBD2 (5 bases each). In germline, CDR1 is SGHRS, CDR2 YFSETQ. The CDR3 runs 16 residues. V was cut by 0 bases and J by 6 bases, with 16 bases left in between. DNA of the CDR3: TGCGCCAGCAGCTTGGGCACAACCGGGACCTTCAATGAGCAGTTCTTC. It is translated as CASSLGTTGTFNEQFF.

This clonotype was observed a few times. The chain recombines TRBV4-3 with TRBJ1-2, with a weak D call TRBD1 (6 bases). Germline assignment: CDR1 LGHNA and CDR2 YSLEER. V gave up 2 bases and J gave up 5 bases, with 12 bases separating them. The CDR3 consists of 14 residues. Here the CDR3 DNA reads TGCGCCAGCAGCCAAAGGGACAAAGGGTATGGCTACACCTTC. Protein product: CASSQRDKGYGYTF.

The table lists this clonotype with a few counts. The V gene is TRBV7-2, the J gene TRBJ2-3; a possible D gene is TRBD2 (5 bases). The V and J ends lost 10 bases and 2 bases respectively, with 10 bases between them. Germline lookup yields CDR1 SGHTA and CDR2 FQGNSA. This CDR3 contains 12 residues. The CDR3 loop reads CATLGVTDTQYF. The CDR3 bases are TGTGCCACGCTGGGAGTCACAGATACGCAGTATTTT. Combining the CDR3 with reference TRBV7-2 and TRBJ2-3 gives the whole variable domain GAGVSQSPSNKVTEKGKDVELRCDPISGHTALYWYRQSLGQGLEFLIYFQGNSAPDKSGLPSDRFSAERTGGSVSTLTIQRTQQEDSAVYLCATLGVTDTQYFGPGTRLTVL.

This clonotype occurred a few times. The rearrangement uses TRBV7-2 and TRBJ2-3; weak D call: TRBD2 (6 bases). This CDR3 is built from 17 residues. With 0 bases removed from V and 6 bases from J, the gap between germline ends came to 19 bases. CDR1 is SGHTA, CDR2 FQGNSA, per germline. The CDR3 here is CASSLAWRSLGGDTQYF. The CDR3 bases are TGTGCCAGCAGCTTAGCGTGGCGGAGCCTAGGAGGGGATACGCAGTATTTT.

The gene calls are TRBV6-2 or TRBV6-3 and TRBJ1-1; D is uncertain. Between the trimmed V and J ends, which lost 7 bases and 1 base, there was a span of 13 bases. The CDR3 extends over 14 amino acids. Germline V lookup: CDR1 MNHEY, CDR2 SVGEGT. CDR3 in DNA: TGTGCCAGCACCTTCGACATTCGGAACACTGAAGCTTTCTTT. Translating gives CASTFDIRNTEAFF.

The V call is TRBV6-1, the J call TRBJ2-1; TRBD2 matches at 13 bases. Germline-derived CDR1 and CDR2 are MNHNS and SASEGT. The CDR3 runs 16 residues. Losses at the gene ends were 5 bases for V and 7 bases for J; bases not matched to a gene: 8. CDR3 DNA: TGTGCCAGCAGTCCCCGTACTAGCGGGGGGGCAAATGAGCAGTTCTTC. Protein: CASSPRTSGGANEQFF.

This clonotype was observed a few times. This chain uses TRBV6-6 with TRBJ1-5; D unresolved. V dropped 0 bases and J dropped 6 bases, with 15 bases sitting between them. CDR1 and CDR2 (germline): MNHNY, SVGAGI (reference sequence). The CDR3 loop spans 16 amino acids. Written as DNA, the CDR3 is TGTGCCAGCAGTTACTCGACGGGTTTTCGCCGTCAGCCCCAGCATTTT. It codes for CASSYSTGFRRQPQHF.

This chain uses TRBV5-1 with TRBJ2-2, with 7 nucleotides matching TRBD1. With 4 bases clipped from V and 3 bases from J, the junction kept 9 bases outside the gene matches. This CDR3 contains 16 residues. The germline V gene encodes CDR1 SGHRS and CDR2 YFSETQ. The CDR3 region has the DNA TGCGCCAGCAGCAATTTACAGGGGACCCACACCGGGGAGCTGTTTTTT. It translates to CASSNLQGTHTGELFF. The entire variable domain, with the rest obtained from reference TRBV5-1 and TRBJ2-2, is as follows: KAGVTQTPRYLIKTRGQQVTLSCSPISGHRSVSWYQQTPGQGLQFLFEYFSETQRNKGNFPGRFSGRQFSNSRSEMNVSTLELGDSALYLCASSNLQGTHTGELFFGEGSRLTVL.

This clonotype was found a few times. This chain links TRBV5-1 with TRBJ1-1; the D is unclear. CDR3 size: 15 residues. Trimming left V 0 bases short and J 6 bases short, with 15 bases between. Germline CDR1 SGHRS, CDR2 YFSETQ. DNA of the CDR3: TGCGCCAGCAGCTTGGGTAGATTGGTGGGTTCTGAAGCTTTCTTT. Amino acid sequence: CASSLGRLVGSEAFF.

This clonotype turned up a few times. This rearrangement joins TRBV12-5 to TRBJ2-5; perhaps TRBD2 as D (6 bases). CDR3 length: 14 residues. Germline CDR1 and CDR2: LGHNT and FRNRAP. Trimming took 5 bases from V and 0 from J, leaving 10 bases between them. The CDR3 sequence is CASGLTGDQETQYF. The CDR3 DNA follows: TGTGCTAGTGGTCTGACGGGGGACCAAGAGACCCAGTACTTC. Supplemented by reference TRBV12-5 and TRBJ2-5, the full variable domain reads DARVTQTPRHKVTEMGQEVTMRCQPILGHNTVFWYRQTMMQGLELLAYFRNRAPLDDSGMPKDRFSAEMPDATLATLKIQPSEPRDSAVYFCASGLTGDQETQYFGPGTRLLVL.

In this sample, this clonotype turned up a few times. A read error may account for a junction end that differs from germline. The V and J genes are TRBV7-7 and TRBJ2-2; the D gene is possibly TRBD1 (5 bases). The CDR3 covers 17 residues. The germline V gene has CDR1 SSHAT and CDR2 FNYEAQ (reference sequence). In DNA, the CDR3 is TGTGCTAGCAGCCAGCCGCAGGGTGGGGAGAACACCGGGGAGCTGTTTTTT. It yields the protein CASSQPQGGENTGELFF.

The chain carries TRBV7-3 and TRBJ2-1; 12 nucleotides align to TRBD2. V gave up 4 bases and J gave up 10 bases; unmatched junction bases: 5. CDR3 length: 14 residues. The germline CDR1 and CDR2 sequences are SGHTA and FQGTGA. The CDR3 DNA reads TGTGCCAGCAGCTCTAGCGGGGGGGCTTGGGAGCAGTTCTTC. Amino acids: CASSSSGGAWEQFF.

V usage is TRBV20-1 and J usage is TRBJ1-6; no reliable D call. CDR3 length: 14 residues. Deletions cut 5 bases from V and 8 bases from J, with 16 bases between. Germline assignment: CDR1 DFQATT and CDR2 SNEGSKA (reference sequence). Here the CDR3 reads CSARLARWDSPLHF. DNA of the CDR3: TGCAGTGCTCGCTTAGCAAGGTGGGATTCACCCCTCCACTTT.

This rearrangement joins TRBV7-9 to TRBJ2-3, with TRBD1 identical over 8 bases. V was clipped by 5 bases and J by 8 bases; unmatched bases: 3. Germline-derived CDR1 and CDR2 are SEHNR and FQNEAQ (reference sequence). The CDR3 sequence is 12 residues long. The CDR3 is CASSPGQGTQYF. CDR3 in DNA: TGTGCCAGCAGCCCCGGACAGGGTACGCAGTATTTT.

This clonotype was counted a few times. This chain links TRBV6-1 with TRBJ2-6, with D possibly TRBD1 on 6 matching bases. The CDR3 is 16 residues long. Trimming cost V 4 bases and J 0 bases, with 10 bases left between them. Germline V gene sequence: CDR1 MNHNS, CDR2 SASEGT. The CDR3 protein is CASSVGQSSGANVLTF. The CDR3, as DNA: TGTGCCAGCAGTGTAGGACAGAGCTCTGGGGCCAACGTCCTGACTTTC.

This clonotype was detected many times. The DNA of the CDR3 is TGTGCCAGCAGTAGCCGCGACAGGGGGGGAGAGCAGTACTTC. It translates to CASSSRDRGGEQYF. The chain uses TRBV6-6 and TRBJ2-7; 9 nucleotides agree with TRBD1. The CDR3 is made up of 14 amino acids. Germline lookup yields CDR1 MNHNY and CDR2 SVGAGI (reference sequence). Trimming cost V 5 bases and J 7 bases; bases outside gene matches: 9.

This clonotype occurred a few times. The chain links TRBV5-1 to TRBJ2-3; 14 nucleotides match TRBD2. The ends lost 4 bases at V and 1 base at J; junction bases unmatched: 5. This CDR3 is built from 17 residues. Germline loops: CDR1 SGHRS, CDR2 YFSETQ. The CDR3 region is CASSAGLAGVGTDTQYF. The CDR3, as DNA: TGCGCCAGCAGCGCGGGACTAGCGGGGGTAGGCACAGATACGCAGTATTTT.

The chain carries TRBV6-2 or TRBV6-3 and TRBJ2-1; D is perhaps TRBD2 (5 bases). Trimming took off 3 bases at V and 1 base at J, with 10 bases between the two ends. CDR1 is MNHEY, CDR2 SVGEGT, per germline. The CDR3 covers 15 residues. The CDR3 loop is CASSYLPGSYNEQFF. CDR3 in DNA: TGTGCCAGCAGTTATTTGCCGGGGTCCTACAATGAGCAGTTCTTC.